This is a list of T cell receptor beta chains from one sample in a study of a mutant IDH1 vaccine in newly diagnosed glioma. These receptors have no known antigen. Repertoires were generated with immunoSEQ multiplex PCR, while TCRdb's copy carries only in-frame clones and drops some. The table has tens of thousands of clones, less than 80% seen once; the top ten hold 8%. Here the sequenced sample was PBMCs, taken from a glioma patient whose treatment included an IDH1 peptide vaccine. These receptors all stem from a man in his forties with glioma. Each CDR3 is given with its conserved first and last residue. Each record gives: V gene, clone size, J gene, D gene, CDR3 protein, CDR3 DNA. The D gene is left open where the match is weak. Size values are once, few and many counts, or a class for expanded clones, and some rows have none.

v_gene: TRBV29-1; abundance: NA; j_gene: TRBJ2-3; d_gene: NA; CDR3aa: CSVEARAYTDTQYF; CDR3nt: TGCAGCGTTGAAGCCAGGGCCTACACAGATACGCAGTATTTT
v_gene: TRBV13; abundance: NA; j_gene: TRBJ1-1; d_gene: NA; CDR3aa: CASSQGDTEAFF; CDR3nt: TGTGCCAGCAGCCAAGGGGACACTGAAGCTTTCTTT
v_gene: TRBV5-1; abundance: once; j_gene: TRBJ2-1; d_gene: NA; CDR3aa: CASWNPSDEQFF; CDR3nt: TGCGCCAGCTGGAACCCTTCAGATGAGCAGTTCTTC
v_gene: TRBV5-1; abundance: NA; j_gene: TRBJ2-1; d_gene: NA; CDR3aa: CASSLAEKDEQFF; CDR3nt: TGCGCCAGCAGCTTGGCCGAAAAGGATGAGCAGTTCTTC
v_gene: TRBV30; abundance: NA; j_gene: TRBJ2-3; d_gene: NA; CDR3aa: CAWSVYTKQGQYF; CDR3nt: TGTGCCTGGAGTGTATACACCAAGCAGGGACAGTATTTT
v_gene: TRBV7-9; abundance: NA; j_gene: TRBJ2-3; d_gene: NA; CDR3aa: CASSLLGGGTDTQYF; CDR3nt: TGTGCCAGCAGCTTGTTGGGCGGCGGCACAGATACGCAGTATTTT
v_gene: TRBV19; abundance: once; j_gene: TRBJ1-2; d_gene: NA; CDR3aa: CASSIRGRDGYTF; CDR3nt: TGTGCCAGTAGTATTCGGGGCAGGGATGGCTACACCTTC
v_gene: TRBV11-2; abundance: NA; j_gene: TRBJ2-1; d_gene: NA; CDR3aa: CASTLANEQFF; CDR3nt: TGTGCCAGCACCTTAGCAAATGAGCAGTTCTTC
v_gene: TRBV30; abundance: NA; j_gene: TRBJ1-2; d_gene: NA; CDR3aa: CAWSGRAPYGYTF; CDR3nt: TGTGCCTGGAGTGGCAGGGCACCCTATGGCTACACCTTC
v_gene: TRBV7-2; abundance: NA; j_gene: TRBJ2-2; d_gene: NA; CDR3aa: CASSPPGEKLFF; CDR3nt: TGTGCCAGCAGCCCGCCGGGGGAAAAGCTGTTTTTT
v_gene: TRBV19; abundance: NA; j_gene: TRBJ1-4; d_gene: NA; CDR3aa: CASSIGGATNEKLFF; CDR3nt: TGTGCCAGTAGTATAGGAGGGGCAACTAATGAAAAACTGTTTTTT
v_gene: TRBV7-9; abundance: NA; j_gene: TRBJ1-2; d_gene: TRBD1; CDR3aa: CASSSAGTGQSNYGYTF; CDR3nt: TGTGCCAGCAGCTCCGCCGGGACAGGGCAGAGTAACTATGGCTACACCTTC
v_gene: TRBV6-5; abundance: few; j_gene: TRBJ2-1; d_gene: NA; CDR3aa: CASSLDFSAENEQFF; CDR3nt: TGTGCCAGCAGTCTGGACTTCAGCGCCGAGAATGAGCAGTTCTTC
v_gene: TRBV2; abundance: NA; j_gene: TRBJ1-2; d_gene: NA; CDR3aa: CASSVDVRYGYTF; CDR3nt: TGTGCCAGCAGTGTTGACGTCCGCTATGGCTACACCTTC
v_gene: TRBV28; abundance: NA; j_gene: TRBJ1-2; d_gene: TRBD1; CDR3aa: CASRDAGTGKSNTF; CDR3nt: TGTGCCAGCAGAGACGCCGGGACAGGGAAGAGCAACACCTTC
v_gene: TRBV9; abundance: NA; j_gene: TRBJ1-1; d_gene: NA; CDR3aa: CASSLTTNTEAFF; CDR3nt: TGTGCCAGCAGCCTTACAACGAACACTGAAGCTTTCTTT
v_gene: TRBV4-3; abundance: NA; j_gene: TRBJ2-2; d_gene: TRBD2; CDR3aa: CASSRRFTIAGGTNTGELFF; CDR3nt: TGCGCCAGCAGCCGAAGATTTACAATAGCGGGAGGGACAAACACCGGGGAGCTGTTTTTT
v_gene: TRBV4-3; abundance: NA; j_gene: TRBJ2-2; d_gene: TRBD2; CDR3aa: CASSQGGTSGHTGELFF; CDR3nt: TGCGCCAGCAGCCAAGGAGGCACTAGCGGTCACACCGGGGAGCTGTTTTTT
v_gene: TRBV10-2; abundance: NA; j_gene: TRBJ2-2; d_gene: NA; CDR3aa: CASSQRETGELFF; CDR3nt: TGCGCCAGCAGTCAAAGAGAGACCGGGGAGCTGTTTTTT
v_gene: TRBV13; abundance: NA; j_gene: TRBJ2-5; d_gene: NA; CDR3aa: CASSYGGETQYF; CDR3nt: TGTGCCAGCAGCTATGGCGGGGAGACCCAGTACTTC
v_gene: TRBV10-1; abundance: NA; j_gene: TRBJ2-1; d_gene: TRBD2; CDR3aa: CASSDPSGSRNEQFF; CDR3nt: TGCGCCAGCAGTGACCCTAGCGGGAGTAGGAATGAGCAGTTCTTC
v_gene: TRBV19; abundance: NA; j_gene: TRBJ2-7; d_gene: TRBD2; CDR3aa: CATAGSGRAYEQYF; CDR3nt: TGTGCCACCGCTGGTAGCGGGAGGGCCTACGAGCAGTACTTC
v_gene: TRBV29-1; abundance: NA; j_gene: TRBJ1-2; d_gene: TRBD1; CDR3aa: CSGGGRDRDGYTF; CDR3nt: TGCAGCGGGGGAGGACGGGACAGGGACGGCTACACCTTC
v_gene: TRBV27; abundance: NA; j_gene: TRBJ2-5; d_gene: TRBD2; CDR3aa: CASSLRTSPQETQYF; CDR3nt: TGTGCCAGCAGTTTACGGACTAGCCCTCAAGAGACCCAGTACTTC
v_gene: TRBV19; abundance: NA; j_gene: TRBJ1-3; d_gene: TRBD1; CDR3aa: CASSRGTGAGNTIYF; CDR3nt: TGTGCCAGTAGTCGCGGGACAGGGGCTGGAAACACCATATATTTT
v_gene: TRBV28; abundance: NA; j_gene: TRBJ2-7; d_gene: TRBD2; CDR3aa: CASSSLAGGLYEQYF; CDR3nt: TGTGCCAGCAGTTCTTTAGCGGGAGGCTTATACGAGCAGTACTTC
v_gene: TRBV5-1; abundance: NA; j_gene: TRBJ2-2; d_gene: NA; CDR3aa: CASSGLITGELFF; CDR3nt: TGCGCCAGCAGCGGTCTAATCACCGGGGAGCTGTTTTTT
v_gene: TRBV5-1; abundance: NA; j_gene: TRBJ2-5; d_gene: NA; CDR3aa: CASSWGRGRETQYF; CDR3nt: TGCGCCAGCAGCTGGGGGCGGGGCAGGGAGACCCAGTACTTC
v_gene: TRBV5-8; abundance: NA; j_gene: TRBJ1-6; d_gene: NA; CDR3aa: CASSRGTAGDSPLHF; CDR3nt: TGTGCCAGCAGCCGCGGGACCGCCGGGGACTCACCCCTCCACTTT
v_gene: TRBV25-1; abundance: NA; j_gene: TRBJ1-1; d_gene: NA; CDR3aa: CASSATGNEAFF; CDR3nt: TGTGCCAGCAGTGCCACAGGGAATGAAGCTTTCTTT
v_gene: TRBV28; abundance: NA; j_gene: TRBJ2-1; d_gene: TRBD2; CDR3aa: CASRLGSGSFGYNEQFF; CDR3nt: TGTGCCAGCAGGTTGGGGAGCGGGAGCTTTGGCTACAATGAGCAGTTCTTC
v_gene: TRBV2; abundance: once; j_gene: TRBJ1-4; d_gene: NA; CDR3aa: CASSVGTARREKLFF; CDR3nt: TGTGCCAGCAGTGTTGGTACCGCTCGAAGGGAAAAACTGTTTTTT
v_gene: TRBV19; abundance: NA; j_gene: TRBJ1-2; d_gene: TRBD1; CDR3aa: CASSDEGQGRYGYTF; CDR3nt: TGTGCCAGTAGCGATGAGGGACAGGGTCGCTATGGCTACACCTTC
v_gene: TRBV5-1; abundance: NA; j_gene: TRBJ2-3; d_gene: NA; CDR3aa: CASSSDAQTDTQYF; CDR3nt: TGCGCCAGCAGCTCCGATGCCCAGACAGATACGCAGTATTTT
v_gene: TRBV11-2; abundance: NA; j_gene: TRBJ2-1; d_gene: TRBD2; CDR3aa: CASSSAGTLTYNEQFF; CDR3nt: TGTGCCAGCAGCTCAGCGGGAACCCTCACCTACAATGAGCAGTTCTTC
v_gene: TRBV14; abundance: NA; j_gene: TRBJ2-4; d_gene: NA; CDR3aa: CASSYRGRAAGNIQYF; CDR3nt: TGTGCCAGCAGCTATCGGGGCAGGGCCGCTGGGAACATTCAGTACTTC
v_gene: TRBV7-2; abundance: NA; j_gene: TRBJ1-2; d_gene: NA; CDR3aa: CASSYFAGDNYGYTF; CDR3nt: TGTGCCAGCAGCTACTTTGCGGGAGATAACTATGGCTACACCTTC